This T cell receptor beta chain was identified during a study of cytotoxic CD8 clonotypes in ibrutinib-treated CLL. Study overall: The sample average was approximately 280,000 productive templates and 100,000 or so productive rearrangements. General study results and limits: The times at which samples were taken varied between sustained-remission and progressing patients.

The germline V gene encodes CDR1 SGHTA and CDR2 FQGNSA. The CDR3 contains 13 residues. Trimming took off 5 bases at V and 10 bases at J, with 12 bases between the two ends. This clone has a handful of counts. Antigen unknown. The data were produced by immunoSEQ multiplex PCR, yet TCRdb's version contains in-frame clones alone and is incomplete. The table includes roughly 110,000 clones, 45% to 65% detected once. This sample comprised PBMCs, obtained after 24 months of ibrutinib treatment. The clonotype was recovered from a human donor with chronic lymphocytic leukemia. This chain uses TRBV7-2 with TRBJ1-6, with D uncertain. As DNA, the CDR3 is TGTGCCAGCAGCCTGGTCAGCGGATCACCCCTCCACTTT. It encodes CASSLVSGSPLHF.